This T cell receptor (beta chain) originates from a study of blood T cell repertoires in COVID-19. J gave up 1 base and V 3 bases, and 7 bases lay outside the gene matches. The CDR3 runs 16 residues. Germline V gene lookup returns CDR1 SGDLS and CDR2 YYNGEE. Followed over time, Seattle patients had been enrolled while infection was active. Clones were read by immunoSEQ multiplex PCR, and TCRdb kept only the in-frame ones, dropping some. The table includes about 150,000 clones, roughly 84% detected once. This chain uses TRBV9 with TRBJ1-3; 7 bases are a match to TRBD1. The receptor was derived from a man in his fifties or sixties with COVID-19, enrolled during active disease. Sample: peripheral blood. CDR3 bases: TGTGCCAGCAGCGGACACAGGGGCTATTCTGGAAACACCATATATTTT. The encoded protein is CASSGHRGYSGNTIYF.